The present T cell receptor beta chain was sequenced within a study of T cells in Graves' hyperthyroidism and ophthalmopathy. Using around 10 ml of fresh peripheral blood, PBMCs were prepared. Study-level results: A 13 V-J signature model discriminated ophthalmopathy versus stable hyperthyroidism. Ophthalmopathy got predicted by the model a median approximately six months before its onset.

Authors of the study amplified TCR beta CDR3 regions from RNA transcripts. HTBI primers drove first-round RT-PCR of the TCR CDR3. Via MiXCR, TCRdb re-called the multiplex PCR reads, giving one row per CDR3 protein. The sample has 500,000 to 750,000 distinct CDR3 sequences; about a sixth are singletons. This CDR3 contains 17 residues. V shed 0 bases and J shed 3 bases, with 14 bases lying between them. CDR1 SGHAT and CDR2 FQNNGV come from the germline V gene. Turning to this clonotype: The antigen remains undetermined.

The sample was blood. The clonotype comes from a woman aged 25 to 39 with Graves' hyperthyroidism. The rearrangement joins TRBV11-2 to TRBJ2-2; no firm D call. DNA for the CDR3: TGTGCCAGCAGCTTAGATTATGGGGTTGGGGACACCGGGGAGCTGTTTTTT. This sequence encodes CASSLDYGVGDTGELFF.